The subject of this entry is one TCR beta chain. The antigen this receptor binds is unknown. No base-level quality is on record; no much larger clone is a single base apart. The entry originates in a study of control samples from healthy donors and cancer patients (dated by TCRdb to 2020 to 2022). From cysteine to phenylalanine, the CDR3 is 14 amino acids long. The read is trimmed to its CDR3 DNA, 42 bases read in frame from base 1. V loses 0 bases, J loses 1 base, and the germline ends lie 7 bases apart. The germline V gene gives CDR1 as SGHDT and CDR2 as YYEEEE. The method behind the library was the immunoSEQ multiplex PCR assay. What TCRdb holds here is the immuneACCESS table cut down to in-frame rearrangements. Part of the clones is not present; checked against another copy, under half of the missing clones reflect an unresolved V gene, and the others are unexplained. For this sample there are approximately 94,000 clones; roughly nine tenths appear just once. Of the sample, 18% is held by the ten largest clones.

The sample was blood. The sequence derives from a woman aged 45 to 65 in good health. The rearranged segments are TRBV5-6 and TRBJ1-1, and the D gene may be TRBD1, 5 bases matching. The sequenced DNA is TGTGCCAGCAGCTTGGCCCAGGGGAACACTGAAGCTTTCTTT. Translation gives CASSLAQGNTEAFF.